This T cell receptor beta chain was recorded in a study of cytomegalovirus exposure and HLA in healthy donors. Study as a whole: Prior work identified 95 million to 120 million unique TCR beta sequences in roughly 190 million T cells.

The germline V and J ends were trimmed by 4 bases and 10 bases, with 15 bases remaining between them. Per the germline V gene, CDR1 is SGHRS and CDR2 is YFSETQ. There are 12 residues in the CDR3. Study observations and caveats: Exclusion applied to some V segments, including TRBV6-2 and TRBV6-3, as they were indistinguishable. In vitro confirmation showed three CMV-associated chains to be CMV antigen specific. The HLA-A and HLA-B alleles of most subjects were reportedly predicted accurately from TCR beta sequences.

To note about this clone: Its antigen is as yet unknown.

The PCR ran on 60 Vbeta and 13 Jbeta primers. Sequencing used immunoSEQ multiplex PCR; TCRdb keeps in-frame clones, though not all of them. The data show approximately 79,000 clones, 60% to 85% seen once. What was sequenced was PBMCs. This clonotype was obtained from a male donor in good health and CMV-seropositive. The rearrangement uses TRBV5-1 and TRBJ2-7, with D maybe TRBD1 (6 bases). CDR3 coding DNA: TGCGCCAGCAGCACGGACAGTGCCCCTCAGTACTTC. It encodes CASSTDSAPQYF.